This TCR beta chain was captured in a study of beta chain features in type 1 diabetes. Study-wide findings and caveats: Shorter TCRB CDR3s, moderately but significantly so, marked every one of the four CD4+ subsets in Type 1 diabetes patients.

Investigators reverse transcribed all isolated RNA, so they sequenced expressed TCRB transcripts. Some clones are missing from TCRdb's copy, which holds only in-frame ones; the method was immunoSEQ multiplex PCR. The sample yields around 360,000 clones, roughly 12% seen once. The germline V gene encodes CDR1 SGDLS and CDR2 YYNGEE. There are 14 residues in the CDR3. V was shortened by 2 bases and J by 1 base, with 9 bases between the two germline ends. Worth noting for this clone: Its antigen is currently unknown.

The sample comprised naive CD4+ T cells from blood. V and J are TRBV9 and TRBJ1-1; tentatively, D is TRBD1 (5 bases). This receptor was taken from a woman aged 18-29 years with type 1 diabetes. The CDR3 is CASSVRGENTEAFF. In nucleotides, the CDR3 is TGTGCCAGCAGCGTTAGGGGCGAGAACACTGAAGCTTTCTTT.